The 20 T cell receptor beta chains in this list originate from one sample, sequenced in a study. TCRdb passed the 5' RACE reads through MiXCR, listing each CDR3 protein once. This sample has 10,000 to 12,000 distinct CDR3 sequences, with more than 15% found just once. Tregs were sorted as CD4+CD25+CD127-/low cells. Sequencing was done on a sample of Tregs sorted from a lymph node. The receptors shown here come from a female donor with breast cancer.

This clonotype was seen repeatedly, ten times or more. The chain is built from TRBV15 and TRBJ2-7; 7 bases match TRBD1. The CDR3 loop spans 14 amino acids. Per the germline V gene, CDR1 is LNHNV and CDR2 is YYDKDF (reference sequence). Trimming took 2 bases from V and 3 from J; bases not matched to a gene: 4. CDR3 nucleotides: TGTGCCACCAGCAGACCCGGACAGGACTACGAGCAGTACTTC. This codes for CATSRPGQDYEQYF. Complete variable domain (other parts from reference TRBV15 and TRBJ2-7): DAMVIQNPRYQVTQFGKPVTLSCSQTLNHNVMYWYQQKSSQAPKLLFHYYDKDFNNEADTPDNFQSRRPNTSFCFLDIRSPGLGDTAMYLCATSRPGQDYEQYFGPGTRLTVT.

By frequency in the sample, this clonotype is medium-sized. The chain uses TRBV5-1 and TRBJ2-3; 8 bases are shared with TRBD2. This CDR3 comprises 15 residues. J lost 0 bases, V lost 3 bases, and 3 bases had no gene match. Looked up from germline, CDR1 is SGHRS and CDR2 is YFSETQ. The DNA for the CDR3 is TGCGCCAGCAGCTCTGGACTAGCTAGCACAGATACGCAGTATTTT. It codes for CASSSGLASTDTQYF.

The table lists this clonotype with a few counts. A much larger clonotype is one base distant, so this may be a read error. The chain carries TRBV5-1 and TRBJ2-7; 7 bases fit TRBD2. The CDR3 runs to 16 residues. CDR1 and CDR2 from the germline V gene are SGHRS and YFSETQ. The V gene end was trimmed by 0 bases and the J gene end by 6 bases; junction bases not matched to a gene: 12. CDR3 protein: CASSLGSGGSFVEQYF. For the CDR3, the DNA is TGCGCCAGCAGCTTGGGAAGCGGCGGGAGTTTTGTCGAGCAGTACTTC.

This clonotype has only a few counts. The chain links TRBV4-3 to TRBJ1-5; no firm D call. The CDR3 loop spans 13 amino acids. Deletions cut 1 base from V and 4 bases from J, with 5 bases between. Germline V lookup: CDR1 LGHNA, CDR2 YSLEER. The DNA for the CDR3 is TGCGCCAGCAGCCAAGGGTTGAATCAGCCCCAGCATTTT. Translation gives CASSQGLNQPQHF.

This chain connects TRBV7-2 to TRBJ1-4; the D gene is possibly TRBD1 (5 bases). The CDR3 contains 15 residues. Germline V gene lookup returns CDR1 SGHTA and CDR2 FQGNSA. The CDR3 spells CVGSPDGGSAEKLFF. CDR3 sequence (DNA): TGTGTCGGCAGCCCCGATGGGGGTTCGGCTGAAAAACTGTTTTTT.

As concerns this clonotype: A read error may be the cause here, since a much bigger clone is one base away. The CDR3 spells CASSYDFLGENAEAFF. The CDR3 bases are TGTGCCAGCAGCTATGACTTTTTAGGGGAGAACGCTGAAGCTTTCTTT. This chain connects TRBV12-3 or TRBV12-4 to TRBJ1-1, with TRBD1 as a possible D gene (5 bases). The CDR3 runs 16 residues.

By proportion, this clonotype is medium-sized. This sequence joins TRBV5-1 and TRBJ2-1, with 14 nucleotides matching TRBD2. The CDR3 contains 19 residues. With 4 bases clipped from V and 6 bases from J, the junction kept 15 bases outside the gene matches. CDR1 and CDR2 from the germline V gene are SGHRS and YFSETQ. The CDR3 region has the DNA TGCGCCAGCAGCATGTCCGTGGGACTAGCGGGAGTGTGGGGCAATGAGCAGTTCTTC. Translated: CASSMSVGLAGVWGNEQFF.

Note on this clonotype: Here the CDR3 omits its conserved ending phenylalanine or tryptophan, so a read error is the likely source. The V call is TRBV4-1, the J call TRBJ2-4; no firm D call. V was trimmed by 2 bases and J by 2 bases, leaving 13 bases between them. The CDR3 sequence is 16 residues long. Germline CDR1 and CDR2: MGHRA and YSYEKL. The CDR3 protein is CASSQLNQLTKNIQYS. CDR3 sequence (DNA): TGCGCCAGCAGCCAACTGAACCAATTAACCAAAAACATTCAGTACTCC.

There are a few counts of this clonotype. The chain has TRBV24-1 and TRBJ1-5, with D hard to call. V gave up 6 bases and J gave up 7 bases, with 6 bases separating them. In germline, CDR1 is KGHDR, CDR2 SFDVKD. The CDR3 runs to 11 residues. As DNA, the CDR3 is TGTGCCACCAGTACTCTCCAGCCCCAGCATTTT. This sequence encodes CATSTLQPQHF.

This clonotype was observed many times. The chain recombines TRBV7-8 with TRBJ1-1; D may be TRBD1 (5 bases). The CDR3 sequence is 14 residues long. V was clipped by 1 base and J by 10 bases, with 16 bases between them. Germline CDR1 SGHVS, CDR2 FQNEAQ. The CDR3 is CASSLGSGPTGAFF. CDR3 DNA sequence: TGTGCCAGCAGCTTAGGGTCGGGACCGACCGGAGCTTTCTTT.

This clonotype was counted a few times. The rearrangement joins TRBV2 to TRBJ1-2; 9 bases agree with TRBD1. The length of the CDR3 is 12 residues. Germline lookup yields CDR1 SNHLY and CDR2 FYNNEI. Losses at the gene ends were 6 bases for V and 4 bases for J; bases not matched to a gene: 0. This chain's CDR3 is CASRDRGYGYTF. The CDR3 DNA follows: TGTGCCAGCAGGGACAGGGGCTATGGCTACACCTTC.

This clonotype ranks as medium-sized. This chain uses TRBV5-1 with TRBJ1-5; no firm D call. V lost 4 bases and J 2 bases, leaving 13 bases between the germline ends. The CDR3 sequence is 15 residues long. The germline V gene encodes CDR1 SGHRS and CDR2 YFSETQ. The CDR3 nucleotides are TGCGCCAGCAGCCTTGACCCCCTTGGCAATCAGCCCCAGCATTTT. Translation gives CASSLDPLGNQPQHF.

This clonotype is labeled as medium-sized. The gene calls are TRBV7-8 and TRBJ2-1; 8 bases are shared with TRBD2. The CDR3 sequence is 17 residues long. The V and J ends lost 4 bases and 2 bases, in that order; junction bases with no gene match: 10. Germline values: CDR1 SGHVS, CDR2 FQNEAQ. CDR3 in DNA: TGTGCCAGCAGCTCTGAACTAGCGGTCAACCCCTACAATGAGCAGTTCTTC. Residues: CASSSELAVNPYNEQFF.

The rearrangement joins TRBV6-1 to TRBJ1-5; D is perhaps TRBD1 (6 bases). Germline loops: CDR1 MNHNS, CDR2 SASEGT. The CDR3 covers 14 residues. V was shortened by 4 bases and J by 5 bases, with 12 bases between the two germline ends. Here the CDR3 reads CASSAGAVDQPQHF. The CDR3, as DNA: TGTGCCAGCAGTGCAGGGGCCGTTGATCAGCCCCAGCATTTT.

Remarks on this clonotype: This could be a read error, since a much larger clone is one nucleotide away. This sequence joins TRBV28 and TRBJ2-5, with TRBD1 as a possible D gene (6 bases). The V and J ends lost 8 bases and 5 bases respectively, with 15 bases between them. Looked up from germline, CDR1 is MDHEN and CDR2 is SYDVKM. This CDR3 has 13 residues. The CDR3 region is CASGKGGRETQYF. CDR3 coding DNA: TGTGCCAGCGGCAAAGGGGGAAGGGAGACCCAGTACTTC.

This clonotype is termed medium-sized. The CDR3 region is CASSPLTGNSYNEQFF. DNA for the CDR3: TGTGCCAGCAGCCCCTTGACAGGAAACTCCTACAATGAGCAGTTCTTC. This chain joins TRBV12-3 or TRBV12-4 and TRBJ2-1; possibly TRBD1 for D (6 bases). The CDR3 has 16 residues. V was cut by 6 bases and J by 0 bases, with 15 bases left in between.

This clonotype was seen many times. The chain combines TRBV9 with TRBJ2-1; 7 bases map to TRBD2. CDR1 and CDR2 (germline): SGDLS, YYNGEE. There are 14 residues in the CDR3. Trimming at V came to 2 bases and at J to 5 bases, leaving 4 bases not matched to a gene. CDR3 sequence (DNA): TGTGCCAGCAGCGTCCGCGGGAGTAACAATGAGCAGTTCTTC. This gives the protein CASSVRGSNNEQFF.

In this sample, this clonotype is medium-sized (0.01 to 0.1%). The chain uses TRBV5-1 and TRBJ2-1; perhaps TRBD1 as D (5 bases). With 4 bases removed from V and 0 bases from J, the gap between germline ends came to 20 bases. The germline V gene has CDR1 SGHRS and CDR2 YFSETQ. The CDR3 is 18 amino acids. The CDR3 protein is CASSLDTPRLNSYNEQFF. The CDR3 nucleotides read TGCGCCAGCAGCCTGGACACACCCCGGCTGAACTCCTACAATGAGCAGTTCTTC.

As for this clonotype: This may be a read error, as it is one base from a much larger clone. The chain employs TRBV11-2 and TRBJ2-1, with no clear D. CDR3 length: 15 amino acids. CDR1 and CDR2 (germline): SGHAT, FQNNGV. This CDR3 is CASSFGLGRYNEQCF. In DNA, the CDR3 is TGTGCCAGCAGCTTCGGGCTAGGGCGTTACAATGAGCAGTGCTTC.

This clonotype was seen a handful of times. This may be a read error, as it is one base from a much larger clone. This chain uses TRBV7-2 with TRBJ2-1; 7 bases are shared with TRBD2. CDR1 SGHTA and CDR2 FQGNSA come from the germline V gene. The length of the CDR3 is 15 residues. The CDR3 DNA reads TGTGCCAGCAGCCAAAGCGGGATCAGCGCCCAAGAGCAGCTCTTC. Protein product: CASSQSGISAQEQLF.